This TCR beta chain appears in the sequencing data of a study of CD8 T cells in ankylosing spondylitis (dated by TCRdb to 2016 to 2017). Regarding the complete study: T cell receptor beta repertoires were profiled in healthy donors and ankylosing spondylitis patients so that disease-linked TCR variants could be found. In total, the full study cohort was made up of roughly 110 healthy donors and some 26 ankylosing spondylitis patients. Peripheral blood was sampled, and synovial fluid was additionally collected from ankylosing spondylitis patients.

Points the paper makes about the study in general: Blood from ankylosing spondylitis patients appeared to be characterized by a TCR beta motif made up of about 8 highly homologous amino acid variants. The disease-linked clones showed a CD8+ phenotype and occurred at relatively low frequencies in peripheral blood. Some of the motif variants had been reported before in the synovial fluid and blood of reactive arthritis patients, a finding that suggests common disease-initiation mechanisms. According to the report, matched synovial fluid samples from ankylosing spondylitis patients were significantly enriched for the disease-linked clones.

According to the germline V gene (reference sequence), CDR1 reads DFQATT and CDR2 reads SNEGSKA. The cysteine opens and the phenylalanine closes a CDR3 of 14 amino acids. CDR3 DNA is the only sequence kept; it has 42 bases, read in frame from the first base. Trimming removed 5 bases from V and 5 bases from J, leaving 15 bases between the germline ends. Concerning this clonotype: What this receptor recognizes is not known. Nothing much larger sits one base from this clone, and base qualities are not available.

Data came from an Illumina HiSeq 2500. TCR beta libraries were prepared by quantitative 5'-RACE with molecular barcodes. The authors' pipeline ran thus. A new computational method, built on a probabilistic model of VDJ rearrangement, was used to identify disease-linked TCR variants. TCRdb handled the public reads itself, with Q25 trimming in fastp and clone calling in MiXCR, and kept productive beta chains. Each CDR3 protein gets just one entry, which takes the most common genes and DNA from the rows behind it. The V and J calls and clone size are TCRdb's, not the authors'. Within this sample are approximately 440,000 distinct CDR3 sequences, with roughly 18% of them counted one time only. The ten largest clones capture just over 1% of the sample.

The sequence was collected from a male donor with ankylosing spondylitis. The sample comprised blood, either unsorted or a sorted T cell fraction (not recorded which). The rearrangement combines TRBV20-1 with TRBJ1-4; the best D guess is TRBD1, with 6 bases matching. The encoded CDR3 is CSAFAGEANEKLFF. DNA sequence: TGCAGTGCTTTCGCAGGGGAAGCCAATGAAAAACTGTTTTTT.